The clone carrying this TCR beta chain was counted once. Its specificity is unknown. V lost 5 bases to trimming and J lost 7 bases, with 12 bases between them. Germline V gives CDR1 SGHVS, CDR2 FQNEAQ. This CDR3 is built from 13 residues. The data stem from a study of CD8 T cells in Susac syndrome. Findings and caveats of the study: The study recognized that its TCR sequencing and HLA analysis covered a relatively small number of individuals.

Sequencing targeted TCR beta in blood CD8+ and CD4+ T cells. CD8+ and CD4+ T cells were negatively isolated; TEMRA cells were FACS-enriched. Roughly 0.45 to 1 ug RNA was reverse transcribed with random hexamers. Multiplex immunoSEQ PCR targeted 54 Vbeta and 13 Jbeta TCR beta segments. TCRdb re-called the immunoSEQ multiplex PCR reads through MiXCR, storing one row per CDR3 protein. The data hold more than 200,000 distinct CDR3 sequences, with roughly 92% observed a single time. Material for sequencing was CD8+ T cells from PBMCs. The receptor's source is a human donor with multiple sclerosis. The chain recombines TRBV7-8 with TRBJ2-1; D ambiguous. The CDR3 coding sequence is TGTGCCAGCAGCCTACCGGCGACAAATGAGCAGTTCTTC. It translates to CASSLPATNEQFF.